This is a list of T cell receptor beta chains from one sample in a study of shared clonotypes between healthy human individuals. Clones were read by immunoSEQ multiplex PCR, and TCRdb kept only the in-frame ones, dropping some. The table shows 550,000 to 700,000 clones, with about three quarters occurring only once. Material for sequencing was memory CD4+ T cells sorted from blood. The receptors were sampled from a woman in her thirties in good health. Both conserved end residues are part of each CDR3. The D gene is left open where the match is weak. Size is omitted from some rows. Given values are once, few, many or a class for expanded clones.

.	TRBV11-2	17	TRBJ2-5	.	CASSLARPSLSQETQYF	TGTGCCAGCAGCTTAGCCCGCCCTAGTCTTTCGCAAGAGACCCAGTACTTC
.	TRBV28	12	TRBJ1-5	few	CASSFLNQPQHF	TGTGCCAGCAGTTTCCTCAATCAGCCCCAGCATTTT
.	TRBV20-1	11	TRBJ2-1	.	CSASGHYEQFF	TGCAGTGCTTCCGGACATTATGAGCAGTTCTTC
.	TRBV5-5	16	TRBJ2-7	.	CASSLGGPPWTYEQYF	TGTGCCAGCAGCCTGGGGGGACCCCCTTGGACCTACGAGCAGTACTTC
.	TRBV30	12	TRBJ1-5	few	CAWSRATSAQHF	TGTGCCTGGAGTCGGGCCACCTCCGCCCAGCATTTT
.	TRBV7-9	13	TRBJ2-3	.	CASSPTTPDTQYF	TGTGCCAGCAGTCCAACTACCCCCGATACGCAGTATTTT
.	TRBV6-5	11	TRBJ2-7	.	CASRDFLPTYF	TGTGCCAGCAGGGATTTTTTGCCTACGTACTTC
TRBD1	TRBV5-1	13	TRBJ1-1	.	CASSLGTVGEAFF	TGCGCCAGCAGCCTCGGGACAGTCGGTGAAGCTTTCTTT
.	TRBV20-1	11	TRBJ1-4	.	CSARLGEKLFF	TGCAGTGCTCGCTTGGGTGAAAAACTGTTTTTT
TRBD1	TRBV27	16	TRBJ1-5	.	CASSLFAGGIGLPQHF	TGTGCCAGCAGTTTATTTGCAGGGGGTATCGGTCTCCCCCAGCATTTT
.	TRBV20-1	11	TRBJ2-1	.	CSAPPAREQFF	TGCAGTGCCCCCCCAGCCCGTGAGCAGTTCTTC
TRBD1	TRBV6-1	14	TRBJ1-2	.	CASSSRTGNYGYTF	TGTGCCAGCAGCTCCCGGACAGGGAACTATGGCTACACCTTC
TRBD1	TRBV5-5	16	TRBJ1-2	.	CASSERSGQGTYGYTF	TGTGCCAGCAGCGAACGATCCGGACAGGGGACCTATGGCTACACCTTC
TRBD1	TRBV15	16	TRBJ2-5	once	CATSRGPTGGEETQYF	TGTGCCACCAGCAGAGGTCCGACAGGGGGCGAGGAGACCCAGTACTTC
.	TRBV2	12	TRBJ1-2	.	CAIANGHLQHTF	TGTGCCATCGCCAATGGACATTTGCAACACACCTTC
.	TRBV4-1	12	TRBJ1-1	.	CASSQEEGPAFF	TGCGCCAGCAGCCAAGAAGAGGGCCCCGCTTTCTTT
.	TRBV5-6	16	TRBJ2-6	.	CASSLVWGSGANVLTF	TGTGCCAGCAGCTTGGTGTGGGGGTCTGGGGCCAACGTCCTGACTTTC